The T cell receptor beta chain under discussion was sequenced for a study of blood T cells in healthy people across ages (dated by TCRdb to 2013 to 2016). Study-level background: In model experiments, template switching captured roughly one uniquely barcoded TCR beta cDNA molecule for every two T cells. Age-related changes in TCR beta repertoire diversity were measured in the study by deep sequencing normalized with unique cDNA molecular identifiers. Four age groups were formed from the donors: young (average about 17 years), middle-aged (just under 40), aged (more than 55) and long-lived (about 80). Donors of different ages were randomly distributed across sequencing lanes to avoid experimental bias. Using the same blood draw, the study looked at two additional independent replicas of 1 million unique cDNA reads for two donors, one aged 18 to 29 and the other aged 80 or older. Results the study describes overall, beyond this receptor: The long-lived group showed more naive CD4+ T cells, fewer expanded clones and increased TCR diversity than the aged group, suggesting age selection. Donor CMV infection status was unknown, potentially confounding age-related changes in expanded clonotypes. Estimates of total diversity based on one million sequenced T cells were considered lower bounds and underestimates. Observed TCR beta diversity per million T cells fell roughly linearly with age, and a significant reduction was already apparent by age around 36. Conclusive comparison of naive and antigen-experienced compartments was prevented by the profiling of bulk unsorted PBMCs. The percentage of naive T cells measured by flow cytometry correlated strongly with observed TCR beta diversity.

Donors were around 37 systemically healthy Caucasian individuals from Russia aged roughly 6 to 90 years. Around 10 milliliters of peripheral blood were collected from each donor into EDTA-treated Vacutainer tubes. Ficoll-Paque density-gradient centrifugation was used to isolate PBMCs, with at least 6 million per sample. Trizol reagent was used to extract total RNA from the PBMCs, yielding at least 6 micrograms per sample. For every donor, an aliquot of PBMCs went through flow cytometry to measure the percentages of naive CD45RAhigh/CD27high T cells. V gives up 0 bases and J gives up 3 bases, and the segment between their germline ends measures 12 bases. In the germline V gene (reference sequence), CDR1 corresponds to DFQATT and CDR2 to SNEGSKA. Its CDR3 holds 15 amino acids, cysteine through phenylalanine. The retained sequence is limited to the CDR3, 45 bases, with the frame set at the first base.

The protocol used for the library was 5' RACE. Sequenced using an Illumina HiSeq 2500. A second 7 to 11 cycle PCR used a sample-barcoded 5' primer and a J-beta primer mix. Each TCR beta cDNA molecule received a unique molecular identifier from a template-switch 5' adaptor carrying 12 random nucleotides. Each sample yielded at least 2.5 million CDR3-containing paired-end reads. The Mint cDNA synthesis kit, primed by a TRBC-specific oligonucleotide, was used to synthesize first-strand cDNA from all RNA. Following uracil-DNA glycosylase treatment, all cDNA underwent a first 18-cycle PCR with the universal primers M1SS and BC2_uni_R. The study's processing was this. For normalization, 1 million high-quality reads were randomly selected from each sample, with every read carrying a distinct molecular identifier. Reads with shared molecular identifiers were discarded instead of being binned into consensus sequences. MiTCR, set to a Q25 quality threshold and the strictest error-elimination algorithm, was used for CDR3 identification, clonotype clustering and error correction. A nonparametric unseen species model with Euler transformation was used to estimate a lower bound on total TCR beta diversity. TCRdb itself trimmed the public reads at Q25 with fastp, ran MiXCR and retained productive beta chains. One record per CDR3 amino acid sequence lists the most common genes and DNA. In this record, the V and J calls reflect TCRdb's handling and not the investigators' own analysis. This sample comprises just under 750,000 distinct CDR3 sequences, approximately 22% of them detected only once. 22% of the sample is in the top ten clones.

Of note for this clonotype: Its antigen target is currently unknown. Base-call qualities are not available, and no considerably larger clone is one nucleotide away.

The receptor's source is a man aged 65 to 79 in good health. The chain employs TRBV20-1 and TRBJ1-5, and the D gene may be TRBD1, 5 bases matching. The specimen was blood. The CDR3 amino acid sequence is: CSARELTVPNQPQHF. The DNA is TGCAGTGCTAGAGAGCTGACAGTGCCCAATCAGCCCCAGCATTTT.